Here is one TCR beta chain with its context. Its antigen is as yet unknown. The method was immunoSEQ multiplex PCR; TCRdb's version includes in-frame clones alone and lacks a portion of them. The table shows around 15,000 clones, with 78% occurring only once. This sample was included in a study of somatic mutations in cytotoxic T cells in rheumatoid arthritis. Study background: Patient blood, which was peripheral blood collected as 30 ml EDTA, was drawn right after diagnosis and before any treatment started.

Whole-study results and caveats: No age-related increase in CD8+ clonality was seen in healthy controls, but one was seen in rheumatoid arthritis patients. Over 20% of CD8+ cells belonged to the largest CD8+ clone in about an eighth of the roughly 60 patients.

The sequencing input was CD8+ T cells sorted from blood. The TCR originated in an adult with rheumatoid arthritis.

The CDR3 DNA reads as TGTGCCAGCAGCTCGGGACAGATCTACGAGCAGTACTTC. This sequence encodes CASSSGQIYEQYF. The chain joins TRBV7-2 to TRBJ2-7, with 7 bases matching TRBD1. This CDR3 comprises 13 residues. CDR1 SGHTA and CDR2 FQGNSA come from the germline V gene. The trim removed 4 bases at V and 3 bases at J, leaving 3 bases unmatched.